One sample yielded the 24 T cell receptor beta chains listed below, sequenced in a study of blood T cell repertoires in COVID-19. This table comes from immunoSEQ multiplex PCR, and its TCRdb copy is limited to in-frame clones, with some not included. The table lists some 250,000 clones, 91% of them singletons. Material: PBMCs or T cells enriched from blood (not recorded which). These receptors came from a human donor in a cohort exposed to, infected with or recovered from COVID-19 (not recorded which). The donor label of this sample is uncertain.

In this sample, this clone turned up once. This sequence joins TRBV7-2 and TRBJ2-4; 12 bases are a match to TRBD2. The CDR3 extends over 14 amino acids. The trim removed 7 bases at V and 6 bases at J, leaving 4 bases unmatched. Germline CDR1 and CDR2: SGHTA and FQGNSA. The CDR3 here is CASTPGLAGNIQYF. The CDR3 nucleotides read TGTGCCAGCACTCCGGGACTAGCGGGAAACATTCAGTACTTC.

The chain links TRBV5-8 to TRBJ1-1; D call uncertain. There are 13 residues in the CDR3. The ends were cut back, 4 bases at V and 0 bases at J, with 7 bases in the middle. Germline V gives CDR1 SGHTS, CDR2 YDEGEE. The chain's CDR3 is CASSVPVNTEAFF. The CDR3 region has the DNA TGTGCCAGCAGCGTTCCAGTGAACACTGAAGCTTTCTTT.

The V call is TRBV28, the J call TRBJ1-5, with 11 bases aligning to TRBD1. The V and J ends lost 5 bases and 6 bases, in that order; junction bases with no gene match: 9. The germline gives CDR1 MDHEN, CDR2 SYDVKM. The CDR3 consists of 16 residues. CDR3 amino acids: CASSPPGGQGGQPQHF. The CDR3 DNA sequence: TGTGCCAGCAGTCCACCGGGGGGACAGGGGGGTCAGCCCCAGCATTTT.

DNA of the CDR3: TGTGCCAGTAGCTCACCGGCGGCAACTAATGAAAAACTGTTTTTT. Protein: CASSSPAATNEKLFF. The chain joins TRBV19 to TRBJ1-4; D not resolved. The CDR3 covers 15 residues. Deletions cut 6 bases from V and 0 bases from J, with 11 bases between. In germline, CDR1 is LNHDA, CDR2 SQIVND (reference sequence).

In this sample, this clone turned up once. V gene TRBV18 combines with J gene TRBJ2-7; the match to TRBD1 covers 8 bases. In germline, CDR1 is KGHSH, CDR2 LQKENI. After removal of 3 bases from V and 5 bases from J, the junction contained 9 bases not matched to a gene. The CDR3 has 15 residues. In nucleotides, the CDR3 is TGTGCCAGCTCACCGCCGACAGGGGAAGGAAACGAGCAGTACTTC. Translation gives CASSPPTGEGNEQYF.

This chain uses TRBV12-5 with TRBJ1-5; TRBD1 is a possible D gene (6 bases). The CDR3 spans 17 residues. The germline CDR1 and CDR2 sequences are LGHNT and FRNRAP. V shed 0 bases and J shed 4 bases, with 16 bases lying between them. CDR3 sequence (DNA): TGTGCTAGTGGTTTGGTAAAAACAGGGATAATTAATCAGCCCCAGCATTTT. Encoded protein: CASGLVKTGIINQPQHF.

V and J are TRBV30 and TRBJ1-4; a weak D match, TRBD1 (5 bases). The CDR3 covers 14 residues. The germline V gene has CDR1 GTSNPN and CDR2 SVGIG (reference sequence). With 1 base removed from V and 3 bases from J, the gap between germline ends came to 9 bases. The CDR3 here is CAWSAGGANEKLFF. Here the CDR3 DNA reads TGTGCCTGGAGTGCCGGAGGGGCTAATGAAAAACTGTTTTTT.

The chain employs TRBV19 and TRBJ1-1; D is uncertain. The germline CDR1 and CDR2 sequences are LNHDA and SQIVND (reference sequence). Trimming pared 7 bases from V and 0 bases from J, leaving 21 bases between. This CDR3 is built from 17 residues. The chain's CDR3 is CASTPRLGDVMNTEAFF. The CDR3 DNA reads as TGTGCCAGTACCCCTAGGCTAGGAGACGTAATGAACACTGAAGCTTTCTTT.

The V gene is TRBV6-5, the J gene TRBJ1-2, with D perhaps TRBD1 (5 bases). CDR1 MNHEY and CDR2 SVGAGI come from the germline V gene. Trimming cost V 9 bases and J 4 bases, with 12 bases left between them. The CDR3 loop spans 12 amino acids. DNA for the CDR3: TGTGCCAGACACCGACAGAGCTATGGCTACACCTTC. Residues: CARHRQSYGYTF.

The V gene is TRBV7-9, the J gene TRBJ1-1; D is perhaps TRBD1 (6 bases). Germline loops: CDR1 SEHNR, CDR2 FQNEAQ (reference sequence). Trimming removed 4 bases from V and 6 bases from J, with 12 bases in between. The CDR3 is made up of 13 amino acids. CDR3 DNA: TGTGCCAGCAGCTGGGACACAAGATCTGAAGCTTTCTTT. It yields the protein CASSWDTRSEAFF.

This sequence joins TRBV7-2 and TRBJ1-5, with 7 bases fitting TRBD1. This CDR3 region has 15 residues. Germline V CDR1 and CDR2: SGHTA, FQGNSA. Trimming took 5 bases from V and 6 from J; bases not matched to a gene: 10. CDR3: CASSPQTGRGQPQHF. The DNA of the CDR3 is TGTGCCAGCAGCCCCCAGACAGGGCGGGGTCAGCCCCAGCATTTT.

The chain uses TRBV19 and TRBJ1-1; no clear D. Trimming took off 3 bases at V and 1 base at J, with 6 bases between the two ends. This CDR3 is 13 amino acids long. Germline values: CDR1 LNHDA, CDR2 SQIVND (reference sequence). The CDR3: CASSITENTEAFF. The CDR3 DNA reads TGTGCCAGTAGTATTACAGAGAACACTGAAGCTTTCTTT.

The V gene is TRBV3-1 (or the pseudogene TRBV3-2), the J gene TRBJ1-5; the D gene is possibly TRBD1 (6 bases). Trimming left V 0 bases short and J 5 bases short, with 11 bases between. CDR1 and CDR2 from the germline V gene are LGHDT and YNNKEL (reference sequence). The CDR3 is 15 residues long. The chain's CDR3 is CASSQDMTGYQPQHF. CDR3 coding DNA: TGTGCCAGCAGCCAAGATATGACAGGATATCAGCCCCAGCATTTT.

This clone appeared a few times. CDR3 protein: CASSPLPGGRSTGELFF. The CDR3 region has the DNA TGTGCCAGCAGCCCACTACCGGGGGGCCGCTCCACCGGGGAGCTGTTTTTT. V usage is TRBV5-6 and J usage is TRBJ2-2, with a weak D call TRBD2 (7 bases). Trimming shortened V by 4 bases and J by 4 bases, and 20 bases separated the two germline ends. The CDR3 is 17 amino acids. Germline-derived CDR1 and CDR2 are SGHDT and YYEEEE.

This clone occurred once. The chain combines TRBV7-2 with TRBJ1-2; 8 positions agree with TRBD1. The trim removed 1 base at V and 8 bases at J, leaving 9 bases unmatched. The CDR3 is made up of 15 amino acids. From germline, CDR1 is SGHTA and CDR2 FQGNSA. DNA of the CDR3: TGTGCCAGCAGCTTAGGCGACAGGGGCGTTGGGGGCTACACCTTC. Protein product: CASSLGDRGVGGYTF.

This clone was detected once. This chain connects TRBV19 to TRBJ1-4; perhaps TRBD1 as D (5 bases). CDR1 and CDR2 (germline): LNHDA, SQIVND (reference sequence). Trimming left V 2 bases short and J 11 bases short, with 18 bases between. This CDR3 comprises 15 residues. The CDR3 spells CASSILEGPSFKLFF. In DNA form, the CDR3 reads TGTGCCAGTAGTATATTGGAGGGACCGTCTTTCAAACTGTTTTTT.

CDR3 loop: CATSDPDQPQHF. The CDR3 DNA sequence: TGTGCCACCAGTGACCCGGATCAGCCCCAGCATTTT. The chain is built from TRBV24-1 and TRBJ1-5; D unresolved. This CDR3 comprises 12 residues. In germline, CDR1 is KGHDR, CDR2 SFDVKD. Between the trimmed V and J ends, which lost 4 bases and 5 bases, there was a span of 5 bases.

This clone was seen only once. The V call is TRBV12-2, the J call TRBJ1-1; the table assigns TRBD1, which was not confirmed against the DNA. TRBV12-2 is described as a pseudogene. The CDR3 is made up of 12 amino acids. CDR3 in amino acids: CASRLKGTEAFF. The CDR3 DNA sequence: TGTGCAAGTCGCTTGAAGGGGACTGAAGCTTTCTTT.

J is TRBJ2-7 and V is TRBV5-5; a possible D gene is TRBD2 (6 bases). CDR1 is SGHKS and CDR2 is YYEKEE in the germline V gene (reference sequence). The V end lost 4 bases, the J end lost 2 bases, and 16 bases lay between the germline ends. The CDR3 loop spans 15 amino acids. The CDR3 nucleotides are TGTGCCAGCAGCCCAATCGGAGGAGGGCCCTACGAGCAGTACTTC. Translation: CASSPIGGGPYEQYF.

CDR3 coding DNA: TGTGCCAGCAGCCTCATGGGGGCAGGGACCACCGGGGAGCTGTTTTTT. Its translation is CASSLMGAGTTGELFF. This rearrangement joins TRBV7-8 to TRBJ2-2, with D perhaps TRBD1 (6 bases). The germline V gene encodes CDR1 SGHVS and CDR2 FQNEAQ. CDR3 length: 16 residues. V was clipped by 5 bases and J by 4 bases, with 17 bases between them. The whole variable domain, remainder taken from reference TRBV7-8 and TRBJ2-2, is GAGVSQSPRYKVAKRGQDVALRCDPISGHVSLFWYQQALGQGPEFLTYFQNEAQLDKSGLPSDRFFAERPEGSVSTLKIQRTQQEDSAVYLCASSLMGAGTTGELFFGEGSRLTVL.

The chain recombines TRBV27 with TRBJ1-5; D is possibly TRBD1 (6 bases). This CDR3 is 16 amino acids long. CDR1 MNHEY and CDR2 SMNVEV come from the germline V gene (reference sequence). Trimming left V 11 bases short and J 2 bases short, with 22 bases between. The CDR3 loop reads CARRRGGAGGNQPQHF. Here the CDR3 DNA reads TGTGCCCGCCGCCGGGGGGGGGCCGGGGGCAATCAGCCCCAGCATTTT.

The chain recombines TRBV10-2 with TRBJ2-3; D gene unclear. The germline V gene encodes CDR1 WSHSY and CDR2 SAAADI. This CDR3 is 11 amino acids long. V gave up 3 bases and J gave up 7 bases, with 5 bases separating them. The CDR3 reads CASSDPNTQYF. In nucleotides, the CDR3 is TGCGCCAGCAGTGACCCCAATACGCAGTATTTT.

Only one count was recorded for this clone. V is TRBV5-1 and J is TRBJ2-5; the match to TRBD1 covers 9 bases. The CDR3 spans 14 residues. With V trimmed by 3 bases and J by 7 bases, 7 bases remained unmatched. The V gene's germline CDR1 is SGHRS and CDR2 YFSETQ. CDR3 coding DNA: TGCGCCAGCAGCTCCTCGCCGGACAGGGGGACCCAGTACTTC. Amino acids: CASSSSPDRGTQYF.

This chain links TRBV6-5 with TRBJ2-1, with TRBD2 identical over 7 bases. Germline lookup yields CDR1 MNHEY and CDR2 SVGAGI. V dropped 0 bases and J dropped 7; count of bases not matched to a gene: 6. The CDR3 contains 15 residues. CDR3 in amino acids: CASSYSGVGGNEQFF. DNA for the CDR3: TGTGCCAGCAGTTACTCCGGGGTCGGGGGGAATGAGCAGTTCTTC.